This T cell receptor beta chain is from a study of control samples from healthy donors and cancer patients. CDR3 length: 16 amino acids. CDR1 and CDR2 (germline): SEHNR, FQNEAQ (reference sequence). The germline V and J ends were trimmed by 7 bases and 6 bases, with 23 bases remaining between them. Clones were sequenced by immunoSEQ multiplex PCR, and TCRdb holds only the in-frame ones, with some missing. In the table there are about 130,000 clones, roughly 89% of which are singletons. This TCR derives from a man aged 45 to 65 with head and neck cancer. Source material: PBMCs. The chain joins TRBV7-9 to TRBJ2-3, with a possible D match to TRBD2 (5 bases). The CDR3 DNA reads TGTGCCAGCACCCGATATATCGGGATCGTTGGGGATACGCAGTATTTT. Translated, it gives CASTRYIGIVGDTQYF.